The T cell receptor (gamma chain) under discussion was sequenced for a study of human gamma delta and Vdelta1 T cells. Whole-study results and caveats: Delta One T cells were reportedly polyclonal and broadly cytotoxic against acute myeloid leukemia.

TCRdb reprocessed the PCR reads through CATT. The sample contains several thousand gamma-chain clones, about 46% of which appear only once. Germline V CDR1 and CDR2: VINAFY, YDVSNSKD. V was clipped by 6 bases and J by 3 bases; unmatched bases: 2. This CDR3 has 11 residues. As regards this clone: Its specificity is not known.

J is TRGJ1 or TRGJ2 and V is TRGV5. The material sequenced was Vdelta1 gamma-delta T cells from blood grown in culture (DOT cells). This receptor was obtained from a human donor in good health. CDR3 coding DNA: TGTGCCACCTGGTCTTATTATAAGAAACTCTTT. Its translation is CATWSYYKKLF.